The 12 T cell receptor beta chains below all came from one sample that was sequenced in a study of graft-versus-host responses after intestinal transplantation. Using immunoSEQ multiplex PCR, the repertoire was profiled, and TCRdb retains in-frame clones only, with some absent. The sample contains about 91,000 clones, approximately 90% of which appear only once. Their antigen targets remain unknown. Sequencing used unstimulated CD4+ T cells sorted from spleen or lymph node cells, obtained before transplant. The receptor source for this set is a human donor who was the organ donor for an intestinal transplant.

In this sample, this clone turned up a few times. CDR3 bases: TGTGCCAGCAGCAGGGTCCCATTCTACAATGAGCAGTTCTTC. Encoded protein: CASSRVPFYNEQFF. J is TRBJ2-1 and V is TRBV2; a possible D gene is TRBD1 (5 bases). CDR1 is SNHLY, CDR2 FYNNEI, per germline. This CDR3 has 14 amino acids. Trimming removed 6 bases from V and 3 bases from J, with 12 bases in between. The full variable domain, completed using reference TRBV2 and TRBJ2-1, is EPEVTQTPSHQVTQMGQEVILRCVPISNHLYFYWYRQILGQKVEFLVSFYNNEISEKSEIFDDQFSVERPDGSNFTLKIRSTKLEDSAMYFCASSRVPFYNEQFFGPGTRLTVL.

The gene calls are TRBV11-2 and TRBJ2-1; a weak D match, TRBD1 (5 bases). Trimming left V 7 bases short and J 8 bases short, with 18 bases between. This CDR3 has 14 amino acids. The V gene's germline CDR1 is SGHAT and CDR2 FQNNGV. The CDR3 region is CASTKGPGMYEQFF. The CDR3 DNA is TGTGCCAGCACTAAGGGGCCAGGGATGTATGAGCAGTTCTTC.

To note about this clone: The sample contains more than one DNA sequence encoding this CDR3. The chain carries TRBV4-2 and TRBJ2-7; 7 positions agree with TRBD1. The CDR3 contains 15 residues. The V and J ends lost 1 base and 3 bases, in that order; junction bases with no gene match: 6. Germline loops: CDR1 LGHNA, CDR2 YNFKEQ. CDR3: CASSQAGGAGYEQYF. In DNA form, the CDR3 reads TGTGCCAGCAGCCAAGCAGGGGGTGCGGGCTACGAGCAGTACTTC.

In its sample, this clone was seen a few times. The chain employs TRBV27 and TRBJ2-1; 10 positions match TRBD2. The J segment lost 10 bases and the V segment lost 0 bases, leaving 6 bases of the junction unmatched. The CDR3 consists of 15 residues. Germline V gives CDR1 MNHEY, CDR2 SMNVEV (reference sequence). The CDR3 DNA reads TGTGCCAGCAGTTTATCGCCTAGCGGGAGTCACGAGCAGTTCTTC. Protein sequence: CASSLSPSGSHEQFF.

V is TRBV13 and J is TRBJ2-7; D possibly corresponds to TRBD1 (5 bases). CDR1 is PRHDT and CDR2 is FYEKMQ in the germline V gene (reference sequence). The CDR3 is made up of 14 amino acids. V gave up 6 bases and J gave up 1 base, with 13 bases separating them. The chain's CDR3 is CASRTQGLSYEQYF. The CDR3 coding sequence is TGTGCCAGCAGAACCCAGGGATTGTCCTACGAGCAGTACTTC.

In regard to this clone: The sample holds other DNA sequences that translate to the same CDR3. V usage is TRBV6-1 and J usage is TRBJ1-2, with TRBD1 identical over 8 bases. This CDR3 contains 15 residues. Germline CDR1 MNHNS, CDR2 SASEGT. V lost 3 bases to trimming and J lost 4 bases; unmatched junction nucleotides: 7. The CDR3 protein is CASSDRQGRVYGYTF. CDR3 bases: TGTGCCAGCAGTGACAGACAGGGGCGAGTCTATGGCTACACCTTC.

The rearrangement joins TRBV9 to TRBJ1-1; D unclear. The CDR3 contains 15 residues. Looked up from germline, CDR1 is SGDLS and CDR2 is YYNGEE. V was clipped by 0 bases and J by 1 base, with 10 bases between them. The CDR3 reads CASSVGGVRNTEAFF. CDR3 sequence (DNA): TGTGCCAGCAGCGTAGGGGGAGTTAGGAACACTGAAGCTTTCTTT.

This sequence joins TRBV6-1 and TRBJ2-5; TRBD1 agrees at 7 bases. V was clipped by 10 bases and J by 7 bases; unmatched bases: 15. Germline loops: CDR1 MNHNS, CDR2 SASEGT. CDR3 length: 14 amino acids. The DNA of the CDR3 is TGTGCCACCCGTCACACGGTCGACAGGGCGACCCAGTACTTC. Amino acids: CATRHTVDRATQYF.

The J gene is TRBJ2-5, the V gene TRBV2; D is uncertain. Germline V CDR1 and CDR2: SNHLY, FYNNEI. V lost 5 bases to trimming and J lost 3 bases, with 19 bases between them. The CDR3 extends over 16 amino acids. The CDR3 reads CASSRTGASSEETQYF. Written as DNA, the CDR3 is TGTGCCAGCAGTCGAACCGGTGCGTCCTCTGAAGAGACCCAGTACTTC.

The gene calls are TRBV4-1 and TRBJ2-3, with D maybe TRBD1 (6 bases). V lost 0 bases and J lost 8, with 15 bases in between. The CDR3 extends over 15 amino acids. CDR1 is MGHRA, CDR2 YSYEKL, per germline. The CDR3 DNA is TGCGCCAGCAGCCAAGACCAGGACAGTTTTGGTACGCAGTATTTT. Amino acid sequence: CASSQDQDSFGTQYF.

The chain employs TRBV4-1 and TRBJ1-5; no definite D call. This CDR3 contains 15 residues. Trimming removed 2 bases at V and 0 bases at J, with 8 bases between. Per germline, CDR1 MGHRA and CDR2 YSYEKL. The CDR3 nucleotides are TGCGCCAGCAGCCAATTTTTACATAGCAATCAGCCCCAGCATTTT. Protein: CASSQFLHSNQPQHF.

The gene calls are TRBV28 and TRBJ2-5, with D tentatively TRBD1 (6 bases). This CDR3 has 14 residues. CDR1 MDHEN and CDR2 SYDVKM come from the germline V gene. V gave up 6 bases and J gave up 1 base, with 12 bases separating them. CDR3 residues: CASRLTGPQETQYF. The CDR3 DNA reads TGTGCCAGCAGGCTTACAGGGCCCCAAGAGACCCAGTACTTC.